This T cell receptor (beta chain) was identified during a study of shared clonotypes between healthy human individuals. Losses at the gene ends were 5 bases for V and 9 bases for J; bases not matched to a gene: 7. The CDR3 sequence is 14 residues long. The germline CDR1 and CDR2 sequences are MNHEY and SVGAGI. TCRdb's copy holds only in-frame clones and misses some; the assay was immunoSEQ multiplex PCR. The data contain 2.3 million or so clones, about 92% of them seen just once; the ten biggest clones take up about 0.37%. The sequence came from a man aged 18 to 30 in good health. Some clones in this sample may be carry-over from other donors' samples. Material: naive CD4+ T cells from PBMCs. Subset given: CD45RA+ positively selected. The chain recombines TRBV6-5 with TRBJ1-4, with 9 bases that match TRBD1. This CDR3 reads CASSEQGAGQKLFF. CDR3 DNA: TGTGCCAGCAGTGAACAGGGGGCGGGTCAAAAACTGTTTTTT.